The clone carrying this T cell receptor beta chain was detected many times. This may be a read error: a much more frequent sequence differs by one nucleotide. This specimen belongs to a study of tumor-infiltrating lymphocytes in oesophageal squamous cell carcinoma. Germline values: CDR1 SGHTA, CDR2 FQGNSA. V lost 5 bases, J lost 7 bases, and 21 bases lay in between. The CDR3 totals 15 residues. TCRdb re-called the PCR reads with MiXCR, one entry per CDR3 protein. Of 15,000 to 20,000 distinct CDR3 sequences listed, roughly 40% are singletons. This sequence joins TRBV7-2 and TRBJ2-7; TRBD2 is a possible D gene (5 bases). The receptor comes from a male donor with esophageal squamous cell carcinoma. The sequencing sample was made of esophageal tumor tissue. The chain's CDR3 is CASSQRLYAGNEQYF. CDR3 coding DNA: TGTGCCAGCAGCCAACGTTTATACGCCGGGAATGAGCAGTACTTC.